The present T cell receptor beta chain was sequenced within a study of shared clonotypes between healthy human individuals. Study overall: Each donor's CD4 naive and CD4 memory cells filled three plates apiece, CD8 naive two, and CD8 memory one.

V was shortened by 1 base and J by 7 bases, with 8 bases between the two germline ends. The length of the CDR3 is 13 residues. CDR1 is SGHTS, CDR2 YDEGEE, per germline. As processed by the authors: Junction-only sequences without quality scores were provided by ImmunoSEQ, so filtering was different. TCRdb's table, derived via immunoSEQ multiplex PCR, lists solely in-frame clones and lacks some. V and J calls and clone size come straight from that table; D and trimming were deduced from the DNA. The table includes under 650,000 clones, about 95% detected once. Sequencing was done on a sample of naive CD4+ T cells sorted from blood. Regarding subset: CD45RA+ positively selected. The chain combines TRBV5-8 with TRBJ2-2; D gene ambiguous. The receptor was isolated from a woman aged 25-40 years in good health. Here the CDR3 reads CASSLWGNGELFF. CDR3 sequence (DNA): TGTGCCAGCAGCTTGTGGGGAAACGGGGAGCTGTTTTTT.